The clone carrying this T cell receptor (beta chain) was detected only once. The data stem from a study of OX40 agonist ivuxolimab in advanced cancers. Data came from immunoSEQ multiplex PCR; TCRdb stores just in-frame clones and leaves some out. Of approximately 15,000 clones in the sample, around 70% were seen once. Germline CDR1 is MDHEN and CDR2 is SYDVKM. V lost 9 bases, J lost 5 bases, and 16 bases lay in between. This CDR3 spans 14 amino acids. The chain employs TRBV28 and TRBJ2-2, with D tentatively TRBD2 (6 bases). The sequencing here drew on CD4+ or CD8+ T cells sorted from blood, taken in a trial of the OX40 agonist ivuxolimab. This sequence originates from an adult with an advanced solid tumor such as melanoma, head and neck, liver or kidney cancer. The CDR3 nucleotides are TGTGCCAGTTGGCGGACTACAGAGACCGGGGAGCTGTTTTTT. It specifies CASWRTTETGELFF.